Listed below are T cell receptor beta chains from one sample, sequenced in a study of tumor-infiltrating lymphocytes in primary liver carcinoma. Each CDR3 protein is one row after TCRdb ran MiXCR on the multiplex PCR reads. The top ten hold roughly 6.8% of the sample, which has almost 200,000 distinct CDR3 sequences, approximately 64% seen once. The sample taken for sequencing was peripheral blood. Receptor source: a woman aged 60-75 years with primary liver carcinoma and hepatitis B virus infection. Each CDR3 is given with its conserved first and last residue. Each record gives: CDR3 DNA, CDR3 protein, clone size, V gene, J gene, D gene. The D gene is left open where the match is weak. The listing skips clone size in some rows; elsewhere it reads once, few, many or a size class.

TGTGCCAGCAGGACAATCGGTGAGCTGTTTTTT	CASRTIGELFF	-	TRBV6-5	TRBJ2-2	-
TGTGCCAGCGGACAGGGGGTGATTTTGGGCACTGAAGCTTTCTTT	CASGQGVILGTEAFF	many	TRBV6-2/TRBV6-3	TRBJ1-1	TRBD1
TGTGCCAGCTGGTCAAGTACGGGGGCTCCGGCCGGGGAGCTGTTTTTT	CASWSSTGAPAGELFF	-	TRBV7-9	TRBJ2-2	-
TGTGCCAGCAGTGAAGCTGGGGCCGAGCCCCAGCATTTT	CASSEAGAEPQHF	many	TRBV6-1	TRBJ1-5	-
TGCGCTAGCAGCCAAGGGATGGGCAGGGGGCGGAACACCAGGGAGCTGTTTTTT	CASSQGMGRGRNTRELFF	-	TRBV4-1	TRBJ2-2	TRBD1
TGTGCCAGCAGATCAAACAGGGAACTCAATACCTACGAGCAGTACTTC	CASRSNRELNTYEQYF	few	TRBV28	TRBJ2-7	-
TGTGCCAGCAGTGCCCATGGGACCTTATACAATGAGCAGCTCTTC	CASSAHGTLYNEQLF	once	TRBV25-1	TRBJ2-1	-
TGCAGCGCCCTAGGGACAACAAGGGAACATTACGAGCACTTCTTC	CSALGTTREHYEHFF	-	TRBV29-1	TRBJ2-1	-
TGTGCCAGCAGGAGGACTAGCGGGAGGGTAACAGATACGCAGTATTTT	CASRRTSGRVTDTQYF	many	TRBV6-6	TRBJ2-3	TRBD2
TGCAGCGTTCTGCTCGTTGGGGAGCTGTTTTTT	CSVLLVGELFF	many	TRBV29-1	TRBJ2-2	-
TGTGCCAGCAGCCCGGACAGCAACTATGGCTACACCTTC	CASSPDSNYGYTF	few	TRBV7-8	TRBJ1-2	-
TGTGCCAGCAGTTTGTCAGACAGGGGAAATTCACCCCTCCACTTT	CASSLSDRGNSPLHF	-	TRBV28	TRBJ1-6	TRBD1
TGTGCCGGCAGCACACTTAGCGGGAGGGCCCCCTACAATGAGCAGTTCTTC	CAGSTLSGRAPYNEQFF	-	TRBV28	TRBJ2-1	TRBD2
TGTGACAGCACCAGCGACGCCGGTTCCTACGAGCAGTATTTC	CDSTSDAGSYEQYF	-	TRBV12-3/TRBV12-4	TRBJ2-7	-
TGTGCCAGCAGTTACTCCTCAGTAGTGGGAGGAAGATACAAGCAGTACTTC	CASSYSSVVGGRYKQYF	-	TRBV12-3/TRBV12-4	TRBJ2-7	-
TGTGCCAGCAGCTTAAAATACGAGCAGTACTTC	CASSLKYEQYF	many	TRBV11-2	TRBJ2-7	-
TGTGCCAACAGTTGGGGACGGTACACTGGGGAGCTGTTTTTT	CANSWGRYTGELFF	-	TRBV28	TRBJ2-2	-
TGTGCCAGCCAAGATTCCTCCAGGGCAAATGAGTATGAAAAACTGTTTTTT	CASQDSSRANEYEKLFF	-	TRBV4-2	TRBJ1-4	-
TGTGCCATCACCCGGGACAGGAACTACGAGCAGTACTTC	CAITRDRNYEQYF	many	TRBV10-3	TRBJ2-7	TRBD1
TGTGCCAGCAGCCCCCCTAGCGGTGTCTACGAGCAGTACTTC	CASSPPSGVYEQYF	many	TRBV11-2	TRBJ2-7	TRBD2
TGCGCCAGCAGCCAAGAAGCACCGACAGGGTGGGCACAGTACTTC	CASSQEAPTGWAQYF	many	TRBV4-1	TRBJ2-7	TRBD1
TGTGCCACCAGCAGAGAGTGGGACGAGCAGTACTTC	CATSREWDEQYF	-	TRBV15	TRBJ2-7	-
TGCGCCAGCGGGACAGGGTGGAGAAAAGAGACCCAGTACTTC	CASGTGWRKETQYF	-	TRBV5-1	TRBJ2-5	TRBD1
TGCAGCGTTTCGGCTGGGGCCAACGTCCTGACTTTC	CSVSAGANVLTF	many	TRBV29-1	TRBJ2-6	-
TGTGCCAGCAGTCGAGCCCGGCGGAGCTCCTACAATGAGCAGTTCTTC	CASSRARRSSYNEQFF	many	TRBV12-3/TRBV12-4	TRBJ2-1	-
TGTGCCAGCACCCGAGGGACAGGGAGTTACGAGCAGTACTTC	CASTRGTGSYEQYF	few	TRBV28	TRBJ2-7	TRBD1